This T cell receptor (beta chain) was sequenced in a study of persistence of HIV-infected CD4 T cells. The stimulus was lysate of CMV-infected fibroblasts, around 10 ug/mL. CD40L-negative CD69-negative CD45RO-high memory CD4+ T cells were sorted as populations depleted of antigen-responding cells. The immunoSEQ assay was version 4, run in survey mode. Data came from immunoSEQ multiplex PCR; TCRdb stores just in-frame clones and leaves some out. The top ten clones hold less than 2% of a sample with around 35,000 clones, around 80% of them seen once. The sample holds a few counts of this clone. The antigen remains undetermined. V was cut by 5 bases and J by 8 bases, with 19 bases left in between. Per the germline V gene, CDR1 is SGHTA and CDR2 is FQGTGA. The CDR3 consists of 15 residues.

The specimen comprised CD4+ T cells sorted from PBMCs after approximately 18-hour stimulation, sampled from a patient who received antiretroviral therapy. This clonotype was sampled from an adult man with HIV who was CMV-seropositive. The chain recombines TRBV7-3 with TRBJ2-1; D possibly corresponds to TRBD2 (6 bases). The DNA for the CDR3 is TGTGCCAGCAGCCTCGGGACTCAGAGAAACGATGAGCAGTTCTTC. Its protein product is CASSLGTQRNDEQFF.